This T cell receptor beta chain was obtained from a study of cytomegalovirus exposure and HLA in healthy donors. Study outcomes and limitations: Productive status was seen about 87% or about 30% of the time for most TCR beta V segments in an earlier analysis. Later analysis identified a missense DCLRE1C variant that was linked to TCR beta V- and J-gene trimming. One cluster of highly shared sequence variants probably arose as a sequencing artifact. CMV serostatus was the sole immune exposure information available.

Comment on this clone: Its specificity is unknown.

The study ran its PCR with 60 Vbeta and 13 Jbeta primers. Sequencing was performed with immunoSEQ multiplex PCR; in TCRdb, only in-frame clones are kept and a portion is missing. In the table there are 120,000 to 150,000 clones, roughly 80% of which are singletons. Per germline, CDR1 MNHNY and CDR2 SVGAGI (reference sequence). The CDR3 totals 14 residues. V was cut by 5 bases and J by 2 bases, with 11 bases left in between. The receptor's source is a man aged 35 to 55 in good health and CMV-seropositive. The sequencing sample was made of PBMCs. V gene TRBV6-6 combines with J gene TRBJ2-3; a possible D gene is TRBD1 (5 bases). In DNA, the CDR3 is TGTGCCAGCAGTCTCCAGGGATACACAGATACGCAGTATTTT. Translation gives CASSLQGYTDTQYF.